Shown below are 16 T cell receptor beta chains from a single sample sequenced in a study of a mutant IDH1 vaccine in newly diagnosed glioma. Clones were read by immunoSEQ multiplex PCR, and TCRdb kept only the in-frame ones, dropping some. The profile shows 45,000 to 55,000 clones, approximately 88% of them singletons. Stated time point: week 47, end of study. One vaccine dose held 300 ug of mutant IDH1 20-mer peptide and came with topical imiquimod. Their specific antigens are unknown. Sequences were derived from PBMCs, sampled from a glioma patient whose treatment included an IDH1 peptide vaccine. Receptors originate from a woman aged 25 to 45 with glioma. Some clones in this sample may be carry-over from other donors' samples.

The chain employs TRBV27 and TRBJ1-1, with D possibly matching TRBD1 (6 bases). Germline V gene sequence: CDR1 MNHEY, CDR2 SMNVEV (reference sequence). Trimming stripped 5 bases from V and 6 bases from J, with 16 bases between. This CDR3 contains 14 residues. The DNA for the CDR3 is TGTGCCAGCAGTCCTTTAGGGGGGTGGGCTGAAGCTTTCTTT. As protein: CASSPLGGWAEAFF.

The chain is built from TRBV27 and TRBJ1-2; the D gene is possibly TRBD1 (6 bases). The germline V and J ends were trimmed by 8 bases and 3 bases, with 22 bases remaining between them. CDR3 length equals 16 residues. Germline lookup yields CDR1 MNHEY and CDR2 SMNVEV (reference sequence). The CDR3 here is CASGSTGRRNDYGYTF. The CDR3 DNA reads as TGTGCCAGCGGATCCACAGGGCGGCGTAATGACTATGGCTACACCTTC.

The gene calls are TRBV19 and TRBJ2-1; D might be TRBD2 (7 bases). The CDR3 has 15 residues. Germline lookup yields CDR1 LNHDA and CDR2 SQIVND (reference sequence). V shed 8 bases and J shed 1 base, with 15 bases lying between them. Here the CDR3 reads CASGRTRGSYNEQFF. The CDR3 DNA is TGTGCCAGTGGGAGGACTAGGGGGTCCTACAATGAGCAGTTCTTC.

V gene TRBV5-6 combines with J gene TRBJ2-5, with D unclear. The V end lost 0 bases, the J end lost 0 bases, and 12 bases lay between the germline ends. CDR1 and CDR2 (germline): SGHDT, YYEEEE. CDR3 size: 16 residues. This CDR3 is CASSLAVSGYQETQYF. The CDR3 coding sequence is TGTGCCAGCAGCTTGGCCGTATCTGGGTACCAAGAGACCCAGTACTTC.

The V and J genes are TRBV9 and TRBJ2-1, with D perhaps TRBD1 (7 bases). CDR1 is SGDLS, CDR2 YYNGEE, per germline. The CDR3 is 15 amino acids. Trimming took off 4 bases at V and 5 bases at J, with 16 bases between the two ends. The CDR3 loop is CASSPGGGVDNEQFF. CDR3 bases: TGTGCCAGCAGCCCCGGAGGGGGCGTTGACAATGAGCAGTTCTTC. Looking up the rest from reference TRBV9 and TRBJ2-1 gives the full variable domain: DSGVTQTPKHLITATGQRVTLRCSPRSGDLSVYWYQQSLDQGLQFLIQYYNGEERAKGNILERFSAQQFPDLHSELNLSSLELGDSALYFCASSPGGGVDNEQFFGPGTRLTVL.

The chain couples TRBV27 to TRBJ1-6, with TRBD1 matching 8 bases. CDR1 and CDR2 from the germline V gene are MNHEY and SMNVEV (reference sequence). The CDR3 is 14 amino acids. With V trimmed by 7 bases and J by 8 bases, 7 bases remained unmatched. The CDR3 DNA sequence: TGTGCCAGCACCACGGGACAGGCCCATTCACCCCTCCACTTT. It translates to CASTTGQAHSPLHF.

Only a few counts were recorded for this clone. The chain carries TRBV7-9 and TRBJ1-1; tentatively, D is TRBD1 (6 bases). Trimming cost V 5 bases and J 6 bases, with 16 bases left between them. Per germline, CDR1 SEHNR and CDR2 FQNEAQ (reference sequence). This CDR3 spans 14 amino acids. CDR3 protein: CASSETTGRPEAFF. CDR3 DNA: TGTGCCAGCAGCGAGACTACAGGGCGCCCTGAAGCTTTCTTT. Combining the CDR3 with reference TRBV7-9 and TRBJ1-1 gives the whole variable domain DTGVSQNPRHKITKRGQNVTFRCDPISEHNRLYWYRQTLGQGPEFLTYFQNEAQLEKSRLLSDRFSAERPKGSFSTLEIQRTEQGDSAMYLCASSETTGRPEAFFGQGTRLTVV.

The chain carries TRBV7-8 and TRBJ2-7; 9 bases map to TRBD2. In germline, CDR1 is SGHVS, CDR2 FQNEAQ. With V trimmed by 4 bases and J by 5 bases, 9 bases remained unmatched. The CDR3 covers 15 residues. The CDR3 loop is CASSSEAGGKDEQYF. CDR3 DNA: TGTGCCAGCAGCTCCGAAGCGGGAGGAAAAGACGAGCAGTACTTC.

This chain joins TRBV30 and TRBJ1-4; 10 nucleotides agree with TRBD1. The CDR3 runs to 17 residues. CDR1 and CDR2 from the germline V gene are GTSNPN and SVGIG (reference sequence). Germline trimming cut 2 bases from V and 7 bases from J; bases unmatched to any gene: 13. The CDR3 region is CAWSLGQGPTPTEKLFF. For the CDR3, the DNA is TGTGCCTGGAGTTTGGGACAGGGGCCCACACCGACTGAAAAACTGTTTTTT.

V and J are TRBV7-9 and TRBJ1-1; D not resolved. Trimming pared 2 bases from V and 0 bases from J, leaving 7 bases between. CDR3 size: 14 residues. Germline CDR1 reads SEHNR; CDR2 reads FQNEAQ (reference sequence). CDR3 coding DNA: TGTGCCAGCAGCTTAAGCTTCGTGAACACTGAAGCTTTCTTT. It translates to CASSLSFVNTEAFF.

The rearrangement uses TRBV2 and TRBJ2-7; the match to TRBD1 covers 8 bases. Germline V lookup: CDR1 SNHLY, CDR2 FYNNEI. The CDR3 length is 15 residues. The V gene end was trimmed by 4 bases and the J gene end by 3 bases; junction bases not matched to a gene: 8. This CDR3 reads CASSAGTGLNYEQYF. For the CDR3, the DNA is TGTGCCAGCAGTGCCGGGACAGGACTAAACTACGAGCAGTACTTC.

V usage is TRBV6-1 and J usage is TRBJ2-3; a possible D gene is TRBD1 (6 bases). Germline V lookup: CDR1 MNHNS, CDR2 SASEGT. Trimming stripped 5 bases from V and 0 bases from J, with 9 bases between. The CDR3 extends over 14 amino acids. The CDR3 nucleotides read TGTGCCAGCAGTACCGACAGGAGCACAGATACGCAGTATTTT. Amino acids: CASSTDRSTDTQYF.

V gene TRBV5-3 combines with J gene TRBJ2-7; tentative D call: TRBD1 (5 bases). TRBV5-3 is treated as an ORF (open reading frame) with a function not yet certain. The CDR3 is 14 amino acids. V lost 0 bases, J lost 5 bases, and 12 bases lay in between. The CDR3 spells CARSLVGRADEQYF. The CDR3 DNA sequence: TGTGCCAGAAGCTTGGTAGGCAGGGCCGACGAGCAGTACTTC.

The V call is TRBV5-1, the J call TRBJ2-3; no clear D. V shed 4 bases and J shed 2 bases, with 5 bases lying between them. The CDR3 is 12 amino acids. Germline CDR1 is SGHRS and CDR2 is YFSETQ. CDR3 sequence: CASSVPTDTQYF. CDR3 DNA: TGCGCCAGCAGCGTCCCCACAGATACGCAGTATTTT.

The J gene is TRBJ2-5, the V gene TRBV20-1; D is unresolved. With 6 bases removed from V and 11 bases from J, the gap between germline ends came to 16 bases. The CDR3 contains 11 residues. Germline V gene data show CDR1 as DFQATT and CDR2 as SNEGSKA (reference sequence). The DNA of the CDR3 is TGCAGTGCCGAATCAGTTCGAGAGCAGTACTTC. It encodes CSAESVREQYF.

About this clone itself: The sample carries other DNA sequences with the same CDR3. The CDR3 DNA reads TGTGCCAGTAGTATTGGAGGGGATGGCTACACCTTC. It codes for CASSIGGDGYTF. The rearrangement links TRBV19 to TRBJ1-2; perhaps TRBD1 as D (5 bases). CDR1 is LNHDA and CDR2 is SQIVND in the germline V gene (reference sequence). The CDR3 loop spans 12 amino acids. V dropped 3 bases and J dropped 6 bases, with 8 bases sitting between them.